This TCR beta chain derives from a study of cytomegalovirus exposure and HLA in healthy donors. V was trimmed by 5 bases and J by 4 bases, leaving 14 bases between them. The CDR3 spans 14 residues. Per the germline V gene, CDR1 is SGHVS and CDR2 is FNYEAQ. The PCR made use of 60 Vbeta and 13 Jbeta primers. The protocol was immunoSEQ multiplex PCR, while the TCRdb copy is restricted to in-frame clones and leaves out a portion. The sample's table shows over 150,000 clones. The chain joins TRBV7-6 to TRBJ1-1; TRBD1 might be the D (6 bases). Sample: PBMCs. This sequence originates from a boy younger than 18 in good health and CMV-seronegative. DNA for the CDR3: TGTGCCAGCAGCCGTGGGACACCGGGCACTGAAGCTTTCTTT. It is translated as CASSRGTPGTEAFF.